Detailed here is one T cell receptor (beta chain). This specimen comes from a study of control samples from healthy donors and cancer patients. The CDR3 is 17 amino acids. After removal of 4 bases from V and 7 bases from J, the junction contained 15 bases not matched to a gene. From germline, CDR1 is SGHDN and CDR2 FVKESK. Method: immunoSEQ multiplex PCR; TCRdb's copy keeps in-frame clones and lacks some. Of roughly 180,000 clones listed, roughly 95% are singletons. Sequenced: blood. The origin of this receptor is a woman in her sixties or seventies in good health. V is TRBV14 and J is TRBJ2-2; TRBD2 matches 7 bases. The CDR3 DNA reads TGTGCCAGCAGCCCAGTGTTAGGACTAGGAGGAATCGGGGAGCTGTTTTTT. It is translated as CASSPVLGLGGIGELFF.